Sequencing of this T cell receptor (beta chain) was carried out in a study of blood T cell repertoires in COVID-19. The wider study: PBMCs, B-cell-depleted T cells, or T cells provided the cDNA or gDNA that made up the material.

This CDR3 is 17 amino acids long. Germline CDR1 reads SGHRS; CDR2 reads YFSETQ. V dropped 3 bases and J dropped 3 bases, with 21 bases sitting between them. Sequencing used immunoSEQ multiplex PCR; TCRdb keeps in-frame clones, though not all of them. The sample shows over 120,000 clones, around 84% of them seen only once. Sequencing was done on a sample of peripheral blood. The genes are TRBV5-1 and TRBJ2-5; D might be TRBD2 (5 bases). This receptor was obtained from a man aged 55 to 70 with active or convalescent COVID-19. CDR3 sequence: CASSWRWTGKLKETQYF. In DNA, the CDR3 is TGCGCCAGCAGCTGGAGGTGGACTGGAAAACTCAAAGAGACCCAGTACTTC.